This T cell receptor beta chain was retrieved from a study of immune evolution from preneoplasia to lung adenocarcinoma. Study-wide background: HLA loss of heterozygosity: about 7% AIS, 15% MIA, more than 25% ADC, none AAH. Study-wide results and limits: Top clone frequencies peaked in normal lung, apparently declining through invasive adenocarcinoma.

Between about 2014 and 2018, patients underwent resection in Japan or China. Each case's diagnosis was confirmed by two pathologists on H&E. A remark on this clone: The antigen remains undetermined. Compared with germline, one end of the junction differs, possibly owing to a read error.

This CDR3 has 11 residues. CDR1 is GTSNPN, CDR2 SVGIG, per germline (reference sequence). Here immunoSEQ multiplex PCR was the method, and the copy in TCRdb shows in-frame clones only, minus some. The table has tens of thousands of clones, 74% seen once. V usage is TRBV30 and J usage is TRBJ2-1; 7 nucleotides line up with TRBD2. The TCR comes from a person in their sixties with lung adenocarcinoma. Sequences were obtained from FFPE invasive lung adenocarcinoma tissue. This CDR3 is CAWRLRREAVF. The CDR3 DNA reads TGTGCCTGGAGACTGAGACGGGAGGCCGTCTTC.